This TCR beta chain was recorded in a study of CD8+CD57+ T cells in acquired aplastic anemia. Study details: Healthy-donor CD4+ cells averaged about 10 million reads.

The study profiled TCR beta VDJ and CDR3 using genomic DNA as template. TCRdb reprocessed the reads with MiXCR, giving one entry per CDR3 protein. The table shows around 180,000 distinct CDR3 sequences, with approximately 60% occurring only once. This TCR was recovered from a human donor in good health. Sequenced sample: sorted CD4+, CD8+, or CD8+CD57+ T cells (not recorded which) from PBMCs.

CDR3 sequence (DNA): TGCAGCGTTGAGGAGTTGGGACGGTTTGGGGCGTCTGGAAACACCATATATTTT. The encoded protein is CSVEELGRFGASGNTIYF. The chain couples TRBV29-1 to TRBJ1-3; weak D call: TRBD1 (5 bases). The V end lost 3 bases, the J end lost 1 base, and 22 bases lay between the germline ends. This CDR3 has 18 residues. CDR1 and CDR2 from the germline V gene are SQVTM and ANQGSEA.